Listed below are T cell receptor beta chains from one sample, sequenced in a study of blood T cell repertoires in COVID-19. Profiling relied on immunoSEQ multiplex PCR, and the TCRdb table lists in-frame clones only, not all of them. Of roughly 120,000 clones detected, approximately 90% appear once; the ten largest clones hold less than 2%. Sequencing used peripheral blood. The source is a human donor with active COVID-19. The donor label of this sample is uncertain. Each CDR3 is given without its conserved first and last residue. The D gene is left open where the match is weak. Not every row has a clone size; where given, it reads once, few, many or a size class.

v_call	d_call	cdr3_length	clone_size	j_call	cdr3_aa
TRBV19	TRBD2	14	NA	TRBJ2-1	ASSNSGGARPNEQF
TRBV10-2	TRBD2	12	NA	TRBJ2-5	ASSDLAGVETQY
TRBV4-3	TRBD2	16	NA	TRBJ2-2	ASSQDLRSGGDTGELF
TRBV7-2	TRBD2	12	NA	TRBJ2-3	ASSLAQAGGRGY
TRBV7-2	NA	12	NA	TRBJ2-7	ASSLLYYRYEQY
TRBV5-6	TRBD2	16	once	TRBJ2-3	ASSLELGAGGLVDTQY
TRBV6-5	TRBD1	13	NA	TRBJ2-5	ASRPGGTGGETQY
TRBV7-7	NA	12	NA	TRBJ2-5	ASSYSGGLETQY
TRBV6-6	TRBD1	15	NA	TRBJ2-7	ASSQLTAGTGIHEQY
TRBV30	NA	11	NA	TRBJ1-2	AWSSPGVQGYT
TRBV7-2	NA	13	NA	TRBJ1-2	ASSNENPRGLGYT
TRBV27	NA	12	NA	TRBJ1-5	ASRTNGGNQPQH
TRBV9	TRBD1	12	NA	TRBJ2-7	ASSPDRDSYEQY
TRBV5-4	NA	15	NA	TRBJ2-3	ASSRQGGAPSTDTQY
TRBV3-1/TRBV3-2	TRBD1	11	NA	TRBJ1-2	ASSQTGGYGYT
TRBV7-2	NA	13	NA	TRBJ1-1	ASSLEATENTEAF
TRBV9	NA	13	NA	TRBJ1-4	ASSVWGLVGEKLF
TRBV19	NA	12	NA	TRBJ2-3	ASSSVVGADTQY
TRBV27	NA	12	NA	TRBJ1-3	ASSLRGSGNTIY
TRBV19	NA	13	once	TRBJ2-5	ASSRTGGVGETQY
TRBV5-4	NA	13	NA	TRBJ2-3	ASSLSESSTDTQY
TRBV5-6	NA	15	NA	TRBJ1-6	ASSLAGGLVHNSPLH
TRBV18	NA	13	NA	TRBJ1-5	ASSPRQGSSQPQH
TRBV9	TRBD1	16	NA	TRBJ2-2	ASTDSTGQTTNTGELF
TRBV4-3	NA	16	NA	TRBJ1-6	ASSQDLPTGSYNSPLH
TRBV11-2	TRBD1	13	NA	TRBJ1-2	ASSFAGTGFYGYT
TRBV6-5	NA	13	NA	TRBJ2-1	ASRWGGGSYNEQF
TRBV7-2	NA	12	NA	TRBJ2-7	ASSPGGVSYEQY
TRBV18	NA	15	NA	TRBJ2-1	ASSPPNRADSYNEQF
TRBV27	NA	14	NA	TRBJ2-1	ASSLVTGRGYNEQF
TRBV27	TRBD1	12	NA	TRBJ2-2	ARQGVPNTGELF
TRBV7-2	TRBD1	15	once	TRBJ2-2	ASSSYQGAVGIGELF
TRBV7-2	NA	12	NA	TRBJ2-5	ASSLAGQQETQY
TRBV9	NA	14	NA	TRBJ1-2	ASSVSPWTSNYGYT
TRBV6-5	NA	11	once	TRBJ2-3	ASTTRFIDTQY
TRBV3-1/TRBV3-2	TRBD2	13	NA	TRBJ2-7	ASSRSGGVSYEQY
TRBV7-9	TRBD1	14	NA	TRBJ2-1	ASSDRTGSSYNEQF
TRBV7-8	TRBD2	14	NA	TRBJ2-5	ASSRLAGGNQETQY
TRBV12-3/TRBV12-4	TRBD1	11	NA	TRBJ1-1	ASSHRGNTEAF
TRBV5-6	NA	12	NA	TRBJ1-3	ASSWQGTGNTIY
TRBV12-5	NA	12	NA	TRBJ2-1	ASGLRDIYNEQF
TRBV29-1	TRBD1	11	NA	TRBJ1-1	SGGDRGHTEAF
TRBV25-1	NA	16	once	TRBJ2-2	ASSEYFLAGRNTGELF